The 10 T cell receptor beta chains presented below share a single source sample, sequenced in a study of low-dose radiotherapy and immunotherapy resistance in tumors. TRAV- and TRBV-specific primers primed first-strand cDNA, covering alpha and beta chains. TCR amplification ran approximately 22 PCR cycles using constant-region and V-primer adapter primers. TCRdb re-called the reads through MiXCR, storing one row per CDR3 protein. Counted here are approximately 100,000 distinct CDR3 sequences, around 20% occurring once; the ten biggest clones make up 4.1%. Time point here: after trial treatment. Treatment defined: LDRT plus nivolumab, ipilimumab, low-dose cyclophosphamide and aspirin (RACIN trial). The sequences come from PBMCs, collected after low-dose radiotherapy plus immunotherapy. Source of these receptors: a male donor with prostate cancer.

J is TRBJ2-4 and V is TRBV28; D may be TRBD2 (7 bases). The CDR3 totals 18 residues. CDR1 MDHEN and CDR2 SYDVKM come from the germline V gene. V gave up 2 bases and J gave up 3 bases, with 20 bases separating them. The CDR3 reads CASSLRRLGGRVKNIQYF. CDR3 nucleotides: TGTGCCAGCAGTTTACGGCGCCTCGGGGGGCGGGTCAAAAACATTCAGTACTTC.

This chain joins TRBV7-2 and TRBJ2-1; 11 positions match TRBD2. The CDR3 contains 16 residues. The V gene's germline CDR1 is SGHTA and CDR2 FQGNSA. J lost 2 bases, V lost 7 bases, and 7 bases had no gene match. CDR3 residues: CASNRLAGTPYNEQFF. The CDR3 DNA is TGTGCCAGCAACCGACTAGCGGGGACACCCTACAATGAGCAGTTCTTC. The full variable domain, with the rest looked up from reference TRBV7-2 and TRBJ2-1, is GAGVSQSPSNKVTEKGKDVELRCDPISGHTALYWYRQSLGQGLEFLIYFQGNSAPDKSGLPSDRFSAERTGGSVSTLTIQRTQQEDSAVYLCASNRLAGTPYNEQFFGPGTRLTVL.

Details on this clonotype: A far larger clone is off by one base, so a read error is likely. This chain joins TRBV5-8 and TRBJ1-5, with TRBD1 as a possible D gene (5 bases). The germline V and J ends were trimmed by 3 bases and 6 bases, with 10 bases remaining between them. Germline loops: CDR1 SGHTS, CDR2 YDEGEE. This CDR3 has 13 residues. In DNA, the CDR3 is TGTGCCAGCAGCTCGGAGGGGCCTCAGCCCCAGCATTTT. Translating gives CASSSEGPQPQHF.

This clonotype was seen at least ten times. This chain joins TRBV7-6 and TRBJ2-7; tentatively, D is TRBD1 (5 bases). Germline CDR1 SGHVS, CDR2 FNYEAQ. Trimming removed 4 bases at V and 6 bases at J, with 7 bases between. The length of the CDR3 is 11 residues. CDR3 loop: CASSSGLEQYF. As DNA, the CDR3 is TGTGCCAGCAGCTCAGGGCTCGAGCAGTACTTC. The whole variable domain, remainder taken from reference TRBV7-6 and TRBJ2-7, is GAGVSQSPRYKVTKRGQDVALRCDPISGHVSLYWYRQALGQGPEFLTYFNYEAQQDKSGLPNDRFSAERPEGSISTLTIQRTEQRDSAMYRCASSSGLEQYFGPGTRLTVT.

This clonotype was seen many times. This chain uses TRBV5-1 with TRBJ1-1, with D tentatively TRBD1 (5 bases). The V and J ends lost 5 bases and 0 bases respectively, with 11 bases between them. This CDR3 is 14 amino acids long. Germline V gene data show CDR1 as SGHRS and CDR2 as YFSETQ. DNA of the CDR3: TGCGCCAGCAGGGGCGGGGCACTGAACACTGAAGCTTTCTTT. It yields the protein CASRGGALNTEAFF.

The chain joins TRBV5-1 to TRBJ1-1; tentative D call: TRBD1 (5 bases). Trimming took off 3 bases at V and 1 base at J, with 13 bases between the two ends. The CDR3 runs to 15 residues. Germline-derived CDR1 and CDR2 are SGHRS and YFSETQ. CDR3 amino acids: CASSSGGTRNTEAFF. The DNA for the CDR3 is TGCGCCAGCAGCTCTGGGGGGACTCGGAACACTGAAGCTTTCTTT. Using reference TRBV5-1 and TRBJ1-1 for the parts outside the CDR3, the full variable domain is KAGVTQTPRYLIKTRGQQVTLSCSPISGHRSVSWYQQTPGQGLQFLFEYFSETQRNKGNFPGRFSGRQFSNSRSEMNVSTLELGDSALYLCASSSGGTRNTEAFFGQGTRLTVV.

This clonotype was found many times. The V and J genes are TRBV5-1 and TRBJ1-1; D might be TRBD1 (5 bases). CDR1 is SGHRS, CDR2 YFSETQ, per germline. With 2 bases removed from V and 1 base from J, the gap between germline ends came to 9 bases. The CDR3 spans 14 residues. The CDR3 sequence: CASSFGARNTEAFF. CDR3 in DNA: TGCGCCAGCAGCTTCGGGGCAAGGAACACTGAAGCTTTCTTT. Combining the CDR3 with reference TRBV5-1 and TRBJ1-1 gives the whole variable domain KAGVTQTPRYLIKTRGQQVTLSCSPISGHRSVSWYQQTPGQGLQFLFEYFSETQRNKGNFPGRFSGRQFSNSRSEMNVSTLELGDSALYLCASSFGARNTEAFFGQGTRLTVV.

The sample holds many counts of this clonotype. V usage is TRBV7-6 and J usage is TRBJ2-7; the D is unclear. V was pared by 1 base and J by 0 bases, with 13 bases between. This CDR3 has 16 amino acids. In germline, CDR1 is SGHVS, CDR2 FNYEAQ. The CDR3 loop reads CASSLGSGRSSYEQYF. The CDR3 DNA is TGTGCCAGCAGCTTAGGGTCTGGCCGGAGCTCCTACGAGCAGTACTTC.

This clonotype was detected many times. The chain combines TRBV10-3 with TRBJ2-1; 12 bases map to TRBD2. The CDR3 extends over 14 amino acids. V shed 5 bases and J 7 bases; nucleotides not matched to a gene: 3. Germline V gene data show CDR1 as ENHRY and CDR2 as SYGVKD. CDR3 bases: TGTGCCATCAGTCGGACTAGCGGGGATAATGAGCAGTTCTTC. This codes for CAISRTSGDNEQFF.

This clonotype was seen repeatedly, ten times or more. This chain uses TRBV12-5 with TRBJ2-7; tentatively, D is TRBD1 (6 bases). The CDR3 totals 17 residues. Trimming took 1 base from V and 3 from J, leaving 19 bases between them. Looked up from germline, CDR1 is LGHNT and CDR2 is FRNRAP. CDR3 sequence reads: CASGLGQDLTVDYEQYF. CDR3 nucleotides: TGTGCTAGTGGTTTGGGACAGGACCTAACGGTGGACTACGAGCAGTACTTC.